These 24 T cell receptor beta chains share one sample of origin, sequenced in a study of long-term antiretroviral therapy in people with HIV. Version v3.0 of the immunoSEQ assay ran at survey level. Clones were sequenced by immunoSEQ multiplex PCR, and TCRdb holds only the in-frame ones, with some missing. The sample has around 22,000 clones, approximately 80% seen once. The source was unsorted PBMCs, collected just over 4.2 years after starting antiretroviral therapy. These receptors came from a man aged 25-40 years with HIV.

This clone was seen a handful of times. The chain uses TRBV5-1 and TRBJ2-2; unclear D gene. V lost 2 bases and J 3 bases, leaving 8 bases between the germline ends. The CDR3 runs to 14 residues. Germline V gives CDR1 SGHRS, CDR2 YFSETQ. The CDR3 coding sequence is TGCGCCAGCAGCTTCCAAGTGGACACCGGGGAGCTGTTTTTT. Protein: CASSFQVDTGELFF.

J is TRBJ1-2 and V is TRBV29-1, with D unclear. This CDR3 contains 17 residues. Germline CDR1 reads SQVTM; CDR2 reads ANQGSEA. V lost 1 base, J lost 3 bases, and 21 bases lay in between. CDR3 sequence: CSVEARRVSGIDYGYTF. Written as DNA, the CDR3 is TGCAGCGTTGAAGCAAGGAGGGTTTCGGGGATAGACTATGGCTACACCTTC.

V is TRBV28 and J is TRBJ2-7, with 8 nucleotides matching TRBD1. Germline-derived CDR1 and CDR2 are MDHEN and SYDVKM. J was trimmed by 12 bases and V by 5 bases; bases with no gene match: 12. The CDR3 has 13 residues. DNA of the CDR3: TGTGCCAGCAGTCAGACAGGGGCCCTTTTCGGGTACTTC. Residues: CASSQTGALFGYF.

V gene TRBV15 combines with J gene TRBJ1-1, with D perhaps matching TRBD1 (5 bases). Trimming took 1 base from V and 5 from J, leaving 11 bases between them. This CDR3 comprises 14 residues. The germline V gene encodes CDR1 LNHNV and CDR2 YYDKDF (reference sequence). The CDR3 loop reads CATSRGSWGTEAFF. CDR3 in DNA: TGTGCCACCAGCAGAGGCAGTTGGGGGACTGAAGCTTTCTTT.

This chain connects TRBV27 to TRBJ1-5, with D unresolved. V lost 5 bases and J lost 1, with 9 bases in between. This CDR3 is 14 amino acids long. In germline, CDR1 is MNHEY, CDR2 SMNVEV (reference sequence). The CDR3 bases are TGTGCCAGCAGTCTACGTCCCAGCAATCAGCCCCAGCATTTT. Amino acid sequence: CASSLRPSNQPQHF.

In DNA, the CDR3 is TGTGCCAGCAGCTTAGGTTCAGGGGTTGAGACCCAGTACTTC. This translates into CASSLGSGVETQYF. The V and J genes are TRBV11-1 and TRBJ2-5; a weak D match, TRBD1 (6 bases). The germline V and J ends were trimmed by 1 base and 5 bases, with 11 bases remaining between them. The germline V gene has CDR1 SGHAT and CDR2 FQDESV (reference sequence). CDR3 length: 14 residues.

V and J are TRBV7-2 and TRBJ2-5, with 8 bases identical to TRBD2. Trimming cost V 6 bases and J 4 bases; bases outside gene matches: 13. This CDR3 region has 16 residues. Germline lookup yields CDR1 SGHTA and CDR2 FQGNSA. The CDR3, as DNA: TGTGCCAGCAGTTCCGAGCGGGAGCCGCCCTCAGAGACCCAGTACTTC. Its translation is CASSSEREPPSETQYF.

This sequence joins TRBV11-3 and TRBJ2-1; maybe TRBD1 (7 bases). Germline-derived CDR1 and CDR2 are SGHNT and YENEEA. Trimming stripped 1 base from V and 9 bases from J, with 16 bases between. The length of the CDR3 is 15 residues. The CDR3 region is CASSLGFGGGGEQFF. CDR3 bases: TGTGCCAGCAGCTTAGGATTCGGAGGGGGCGGTGAGCAGTTCTTC.

V is TRBV5-1 and J is TRBJ2-5, with unresolved D. Germline loops: CDR1 SGHRS, CDR2 YFSETQ. The CDR3 length is 13 residues. Trimming removed 2 bases from V and 3 bases from J, with 8 bases in between. The CDR3: CASSFNGKETQYF. In nucleotides, the CDR3 is TGCGCCAGCAGCTTTAACGGTAAAGAGACCCAGTACTTC. The complete variable domain, with remaining parts taken from reference TRBV5-1 and TRBJ2-5, reads KAGVTQTPRYLIKTRGQQVTLSCSPISGHRSVSWYQQTPGQGLQFLFEYFSETQRNKGNFPGRFSGRQFSNSRSEMNVSTLELGDSALYLCASSFNGKETQYFGPGTRLLVL.

This sequence joins TRBV7-2 and TRBJ2-7; TRBD1 matches at 9 bases. With V trimmed by 5 bases and J by 6 bases, 11 bases remained unmatched. CDR1 is SGHTA and CDR2 is FQGNSA in the germline V gene. The CDR3 loop spans 15 amino acids. The CDR3 region has the DNA TGTGCCAGCAGCAGGGGGGGGACAGGGCCGAGCGAGCAGTACTTC. Its translation is CASSRGGTGPSEQYF.

The chain combines TRBV19 with TRBJ1-4, with a weak D call TRBD1 (5 bases). Germline CDR1 is LNHDA and CDR2 is SQIVND (reference sequence). The CDR3 contains 14 residues. CDR3: CFYGTDTTNEKLFF. Written as DNA, the CDR3 is TGTTTTTATGGGACGGATACAACTAATGAAAAACTGTTTTTT.

The chain uses TRBV5-5 and TRBJ2-1, with 14 nucleotides matching TRBD2. Per the germline V gene, CDR1 is SGHKS and CDR2 is YYEKEE (reference sequence). The CDR3 sequence is 15 residues long. J lost 9 bases, V lost 4 bases, and 6 bases had no gene match. For the CDR3, the DNA is TGTGCCAGCAGCCGACTAGCGGGAGGGCTTAGTGAGCAGTTCTTC. Translation gives CASSRLAGGLSEQFF.

V gene TRBV5-4 combines with J gene TRBJ2-3, with 11 bases that match TRBD2. The CDR3 consists of 17 residues. V gave up 0 bases and J gave up 1 base; unmatched junction bases: 4. The germline V gene has CDR1 SGHNT and CDR2 YYREEE (reference sequence). The CDR3 here is CASSLGTSGGRTDTQYF. CDR3 DNA: TGTGCCAGCAGCTTGGGCACTAGCGGGGGACGCACAGATACGCAGTATTTT.

This clone was counted only a few times. This chain uses TRBV6-1 with TRBJ1-2; 7 nucleotides agree with TRBD1. Germline V lookup: CDR1 MNHNS, CDR2 SASEGT. This CDR3 spans 18 amino acids. J lost 6 bases, V lost 2 bases, and 18 bases had no gene match. CDR3 loop: CASSENDVVGGGFDGYTF. The CDR3 DNA sequence: TGTGCCAGCAGTGAAAACGACGTCGTTGGAGGGGGCTTCGATGGCTACACCTTC.

The gene calls are TRBV7-2 and TRBJ1-2; maybe TRBD1 (6 bases). The CDR3 extends over 16 amino acids. Trimming removed 0 bases from V and 3 bases from J, with 14 bases in between. Germline V gene data show CDR1 as SGHTA and CDR2 as FQGNSA. In nucleotides, the CDR3 is TGTGCCAGCAGCTTAGCGGGGGCAGATCCTCACTATGGCTACACCTTC. It codes for CASSLAGADPHYGYTF.

Only a few counts were recorded for this clone. The junction and the germline gene differ at one end; a read error may be behind it. The chain joins TRBV7-3 to TRBJ2-7; 8 bases align to TRBD1. The germline gives CDR1 SGHTA, CDR2 FQGTGA. This CDR3 spans 12 amino acids. CDR3: CASSSRQGARVF. The DNA of the CDR3 is TGTGCCAGCAGCTCCCGGCAGGGGGCGCGTGTCTTC.

V is TRBV6-6 and J is TRBJ1-5, with a tentative D call TRBD1 (5 bases). The V end lost 4 bases, the J end lost 0 bases, and 10 bases lay between the germline ends. CDR3 length equals 15 residues. CDR1 MNHNY and CDR2 SVGAGI come from the germline V gene (reference sequence). The DNA of the CDR3 is TGTGCCAGCAGTTCGGACACGGCTAGCAATCAGCCCCAGCATTTT. This codes for CASSSDTASNQPQHF.

This chain uses TRBV11-2 with TRBJ2-3, with D possibly TRBD1 on 6 matching bases. Germline V CDR1 and CDR2: SGHAT, FQNNGV. This CDR3 is 14 amino acids long. V gave up 1 base and J gave up 3 bases, with 8 bases separating them. CDR3 residues: CASSLATGTDTQYF. The CDR3 DNA is TGTGCCAGCAGCTTAGCCACAGGGACAGATACGCAGTATTTT.

The chain recombines TRBV5-1 with TRBJ2-7, with 7 bases aligning to TRBD2. CDR1 is SGHRS, CDR2 YFSETQ, per germline. The V and J ends lost 7 bases and 3 bases, in that order; junction bases with no gene match: 7. The CDR3 loop spans 13 amino acids. The CDR3 nucleotides are TGCGCCAGCGCAAGGGAGCGGGGCTACGAGCAGTACTTC. This codes for CASARERGYEQYF.

The V and J genes are TRBV9 and TRBJ1-2; possibly TRBD1 for D (5 bases). V dropped 4 bases and J dropped 4 bases, with 17 bases sitting between them. CDR1 SGDLS and CDR2 YYNGEE come from the germline V gene. CDR3 length equals 15 residues. The CDR3 protein is CASSPDPGTGYGYTF. The CDR3 DNA sequence: TGTGCCAGCAGCCCCGACCCCGGGACTGGCTATGGCTACACCTTC.

As DNA, the CDR3 is TGTGCCAGCACTCAGAGCTATGAGCAGTTCTTC. Translating it yields CASTQSYEQFF. V is TRBV7-2 and J is TRBJ2-1; D is unclear. Germline CDR1 is SGHTA and CDR2 is FQGNSA. CDR3 length: 11 amino acids. Between the trimmed V and J ends, which lost 7 bases and 8 bases, there was a span of 9 bases.

The chain joins TRBV29-1 to TRBJ1-1; D remains ambiguous. The CDR3 loop spans 13 amino acids. CDR1 and CDR2 (germline): SQVTM, ANQGSEA. V was pared by 4 bases and J by 6 bases, with 15 bases between. The CDR3 reads CSVAQVLGPEAFF. The CDR3 coding sequence is TGCAGCGTTGCCCAGGTTCTAGGCCCTGAAGCTTTCTTT. Combining the CDR3 with reference TRBV29-1 and TRBJ1-1 gives the whole variable domain SAVISQKPSRDICQRGTSLTIQCQVDSQVTMMFWYRQQPGQSLTLIATANQGSEATYESGFVIDKFPISRPNLTFSTLTVSNMSPEDSSIYLCSVAQVLGPEAFFGQGTRLTVV.

The chain uses TRBV6-5 and TRBJ2-1; D remains unclear. The CDR3 totals 13 residues. The V gene lost 6 bases and the J gene lost 7 bases, with 13 bases spanning the gap. The V gene's germline CDR1 is MNHEY and CDR2 SVGAGI. DNA for the CDR3: TGTGCCAGCAGCTATCTGGGCGGTAATGAGCAGTTCTTC. As protein: CASSYLGGNEQFF.

The chain uses TRBV6-4 and TRBJ2-3, with D maybe TRBD1 (5 bases). The germline V and J ends were trimmed by 3 bases and 5 bases, with 9 bases remaining between them. This CDR3 has 13 residues. Germline V gene data show CDR1 as MRHNA and CDR2 as SNTAGT. The CDR3 coding sequence is TGTGCCAGCAGTGAGAAAGGGGAAGATACGCAGTATTTT. Translation gives CASSEKGEDTQYF.